The present T cell receptor (beta chain) was sequenced within a study of CD8 T cells in Susac syndrome. Findings of the study overall: Individuals included in the TCR sequencing and HLA analysis were acknowledged by the study to be relatively few in number.

In regard to this clonotype: Its matching antigen is unknown.

Trimming removed 5 bases from V and 4 bases from J, with 11 bases in between. Germline V gives CDR1 SGHTA, CDR2 FQGNSA. The CDR3 spans 13 residues. The patients serving as multiple sclerosis controls were treatment-naive. They had stable or active relapsing-remitting disease and fulfilled revised McDonald criteria. The CD8+ and CD4+ T cells were negatively isolated, with the TEMRA cells enriched by FACS. Roughly 0.45 to 1 ug RNA was reverse transcribed with random hexamers. It was immunoSEQ multiplex PCR that amplified TCR beta CDR3 across 54 Vbeta and 13 Jbeta. TCRdb fed the immunoSEQ multiplex PCR reads into MiXCR, producing one record per CDR3 protein. This sample has some 160,000 distinct CDR3 sequences; around 95% occur once, and the top ten carry 0.16%.

The specimen was CD8+ T cells from PBMCs. This TCR was sampled from a human donor with multiple sclerosis. The chain recombines TRBV7-2 with TRBJ2-5; D gene ambiguous. The CDR3 sequence is CASSPSPSETQYF. As DNA, the CDR3 is TGTGCCAGCAGCCCTTCCCCATCAGAGACCCAGTACTTC.